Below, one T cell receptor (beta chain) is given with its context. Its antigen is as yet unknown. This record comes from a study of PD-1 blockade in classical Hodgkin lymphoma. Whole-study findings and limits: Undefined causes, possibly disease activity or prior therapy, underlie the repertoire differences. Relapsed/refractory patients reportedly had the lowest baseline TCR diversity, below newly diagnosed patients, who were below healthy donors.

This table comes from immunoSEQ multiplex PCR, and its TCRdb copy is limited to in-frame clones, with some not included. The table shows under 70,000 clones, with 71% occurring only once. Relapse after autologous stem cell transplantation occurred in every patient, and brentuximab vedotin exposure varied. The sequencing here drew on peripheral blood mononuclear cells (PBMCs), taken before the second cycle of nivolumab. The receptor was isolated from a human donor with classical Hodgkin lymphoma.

The CDR3 loop is CASGGNEVDYGYTF. The DNA of the CDR3 is TGTGCCAGCGGCGGTAACGAGGTCGACTATGGCTACACCTTC. The V gene is TRBV7-9, the J gene TRBJ1-2; D call uncertain. The CDR3 runs 14 residues. Trimming took off 8 bases at V and 3 bases at J, with 16 bases between the two ends. Looked up from germline, CDR1 is SEHNR and CDR2 is FQNEAQ (reference sequence).